This T cell receptor (beta chain) comes out of a study of blood T cells in healthy people across ages. As regards this clonotype: Its antigen remains unknown. A much larger clonotype is one base distant, so this may be a read error.

Study outcomes and limitations: Roughly linear age-related decline in beta diversity appeared, significant by age roughly 40.

The CDR3 runs 15 residues. CDR1 LGHNA and CDR2 YNFKEQ come from the germline V gene. A second roughly 7 to 11 cycle PCR used barcoded and J-beta primers. MiXCR was run by TCRdb on the 5' RACE reads, yielding one entry per CDR3 protein. The sample yields 650,000 to 800,000 distinct CDR3 sequences, approximately 44% seen once. This rearrangement joins TRBV4-2 to TRBJ2-7; 8 nucleotides match TRBD1. The receptor's source is a man aged 60 to 69 in good health. The sequencing sample was made of blood. The CDR3 is CARSRTGTGPYEQYF. The CDR3 DNA reads as TGTGCCCGCAGCCGAACCGGGACAGGACCCTACGAGCAGTACTTC.